The clone carrying this T cell receptor (beta chain) was found a few times. Germline values: CDR1 SQVTM, CDR2 ANQGSEA. The V and J ends lost 7 bases and 2 bases respectively, with 14 bases between them. The CDR3 extends over 14 amino acids. Each TCR cDNA molecule carried a unique molecular identifier. TCRdb re-analysed the 5' RACE reads in MiXCR, keeping a single row per CDR3 protein. The top ten hold just over 40% of the sample, which has about 92,000 distinct CDR3 sequences, around 12% seen once. These data originate in a study of spatial heterogeneity in lung cancer. At the level of the study: In raw reads, more than 9.5 appearances on average were recorded for each unique TCR and UMI combination.

Time point meaning: sample taken at primary tumor resection. Sample: PBMCs, taken at surgery. The source of this sequence is a male donor with early-stage non-small cell lung cancer. The rearrangement joins TRBV29-1 to TRBJ2-2, with D tentatively TRBD1 (6 bases). CDR3 sequence (DNA): TGCAGCGCCCTAGGACAGAGCAACACCGGGGAGCTGTTTTTT. This codes for CSALGQSNTGELFF.